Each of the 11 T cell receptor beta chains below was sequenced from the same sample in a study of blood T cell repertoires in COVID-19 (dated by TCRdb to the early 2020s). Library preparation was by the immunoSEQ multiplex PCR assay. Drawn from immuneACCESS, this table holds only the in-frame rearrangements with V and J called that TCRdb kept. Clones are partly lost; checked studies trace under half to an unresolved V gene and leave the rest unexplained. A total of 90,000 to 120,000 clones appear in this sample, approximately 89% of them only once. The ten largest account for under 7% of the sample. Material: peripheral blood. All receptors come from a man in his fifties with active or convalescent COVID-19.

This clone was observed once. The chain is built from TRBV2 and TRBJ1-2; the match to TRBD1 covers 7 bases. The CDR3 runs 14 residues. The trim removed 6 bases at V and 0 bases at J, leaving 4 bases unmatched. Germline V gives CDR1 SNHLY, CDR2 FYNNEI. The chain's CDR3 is CASSQTGTNYGYTF. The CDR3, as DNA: TGTGCCAGCAGCCAGACAGGGACTAACTATGGCTACACCTTC.

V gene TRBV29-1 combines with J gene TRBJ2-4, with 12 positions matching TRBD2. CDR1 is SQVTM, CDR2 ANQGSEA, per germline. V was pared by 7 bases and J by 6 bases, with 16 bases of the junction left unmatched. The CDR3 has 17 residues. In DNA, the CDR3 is TGCAGCGCCACCCCCCTAGCGGGAGGGCCCTTTGGAAACATTCAGTACTTC. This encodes CSATPLAGGPFGNIQYF.

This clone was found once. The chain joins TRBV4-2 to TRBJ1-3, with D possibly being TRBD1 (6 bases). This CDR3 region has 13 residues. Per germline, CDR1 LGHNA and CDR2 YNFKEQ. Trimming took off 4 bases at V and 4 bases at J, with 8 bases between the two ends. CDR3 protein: CASSPGQGNTIYF. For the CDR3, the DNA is TGTGCCAGCAGCCCAGGACAGGGAAACACCATATATTTT.

CDR3 loop: CASSELAGLSSYNEQFF. In nucleotides, the CDR3 is TGTGCCAGCAGCGAACTAGCGGGTCTTAGCTCCTACAATGAGCAGTTCTTC. The chain uses TRBV7-9 and TRBJ2-1; 9 bases fit TRBD2. The CDR3 covers 17 residues. The germline V gene has CDR1 SEHNR and CDR2 FQNEAQ (reference sequence). V trimming: 5 bases; J trimming: 0 bases; junction bases outside the gene matches: 8. Drawing the rest from reference TRBV7-9 and TRBJ2-1, the complete variable domain is DTGVSQNPRHKITKRGQNVTFRCDPISEHNRLYWYRQTLGQGPEFLTYFQNEAQLEKSRLLSDRFSAERPKGSFSTLEIQRTEQGDSAMYLCASSELAGLSSYNEQFFGPGTRLTVL.

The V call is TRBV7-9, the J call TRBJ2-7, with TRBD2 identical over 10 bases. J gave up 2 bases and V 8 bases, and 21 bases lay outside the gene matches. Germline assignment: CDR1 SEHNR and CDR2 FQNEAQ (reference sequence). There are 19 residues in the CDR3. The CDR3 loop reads CASGGPDRIAGGLPYEQYF. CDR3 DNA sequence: TGTGCCAGCGGGGGCCCGGACAGAATAGCGGGAGGTCTCCCCTACGAGCAGTACTTC.

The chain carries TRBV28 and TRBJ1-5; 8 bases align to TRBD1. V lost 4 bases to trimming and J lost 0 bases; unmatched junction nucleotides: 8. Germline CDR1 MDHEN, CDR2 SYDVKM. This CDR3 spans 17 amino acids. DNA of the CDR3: TGTGCCAGCAGTTCCCGGGACAGGAGCTATAGCAATCAGCCCCAGCATTTT. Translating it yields CASSSRDRSYSNQPQHF.

CDR3 region: CASSSTGSGANVLTF. The CDR3 coding sequence is TGCGCCAGCAGCTCCACCGGGTCTGGGGCCAACGTCCTGACTTTC. J is TRBJ2-6 and V is TRBV5-1; D unclear. V gave up 3 bases and J gave up 1 base, with 8 bases separating them. Germline V gene lookup returns CDR1 SGHRS and CDR2 YFSETQ. The CDR3 is 15 amino acids.

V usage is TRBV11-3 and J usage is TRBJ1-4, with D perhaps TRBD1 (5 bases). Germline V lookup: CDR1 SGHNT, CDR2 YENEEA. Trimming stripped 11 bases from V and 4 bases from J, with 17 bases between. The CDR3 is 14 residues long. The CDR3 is CAAPSGLCNEKLFF. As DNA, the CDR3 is TGTGCCGCCCCCTCGGGACTATGTAATGAAAAACTGTTTTTT.

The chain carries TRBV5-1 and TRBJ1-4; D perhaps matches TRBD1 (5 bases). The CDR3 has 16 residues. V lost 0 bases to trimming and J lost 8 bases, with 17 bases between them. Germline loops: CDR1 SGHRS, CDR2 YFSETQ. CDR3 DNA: TGCGCCAGCAGCTTGGTCCCTGGACACGCCTCCGAAAAACTGTTTTTT. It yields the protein CASSLVPGHASEKLFF.

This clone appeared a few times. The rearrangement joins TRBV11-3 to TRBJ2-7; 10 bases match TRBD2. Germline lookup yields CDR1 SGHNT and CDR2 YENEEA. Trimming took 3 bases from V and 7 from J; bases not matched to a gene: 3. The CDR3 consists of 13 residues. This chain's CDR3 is CASSFGTSDEQYF. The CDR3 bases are TGTGCCAGCAGCTTCGGGACTAGCGATGAGCAGTACTTC.

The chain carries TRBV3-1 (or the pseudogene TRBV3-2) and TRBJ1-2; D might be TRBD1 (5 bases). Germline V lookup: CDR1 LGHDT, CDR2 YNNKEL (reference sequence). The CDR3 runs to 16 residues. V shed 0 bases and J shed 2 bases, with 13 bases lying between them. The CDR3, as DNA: TGTGCCAGCAGCCAAGACTGGGCTGGGGGGAACTATGGCTACACCTTC. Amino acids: CASSQDWAGGNYGYTF.